Sequencing of this T cell receptor beta chain was carried out in a study of response to subunit inactivated influenza vaccine. In TCRdb, the RT-PCR reads were re-called with MiXCR into one record per CDR3 protein. In the table there are 650,000 to 850,000 distinct CDR3 sequences, about 15% of which are singletons. Germline V gene sequence: CDR1 MDHEN, CDR2 SYDVKM. The CDR3 is made up of 16 amino acids. V lost 3 bases and J 0 bases, leaving 12 bases between the germline ends. This rearrangement joins TRBV28 to TRBJ2-1, with D maybe TRBD2 (6 bases). This receptor was identified in a man aged 45 to 65 who received an inactivated influenza vaccine. The source was PBMCs from blood, collected 14 to 15 days before vaccination. The CDR3 DNA is TGTGCCAGCAGTTTTAAGGGACTCGACTCCTACAATGAGCAGTTCTTC. Translation gives CASSFKGLDSYNEQFF.